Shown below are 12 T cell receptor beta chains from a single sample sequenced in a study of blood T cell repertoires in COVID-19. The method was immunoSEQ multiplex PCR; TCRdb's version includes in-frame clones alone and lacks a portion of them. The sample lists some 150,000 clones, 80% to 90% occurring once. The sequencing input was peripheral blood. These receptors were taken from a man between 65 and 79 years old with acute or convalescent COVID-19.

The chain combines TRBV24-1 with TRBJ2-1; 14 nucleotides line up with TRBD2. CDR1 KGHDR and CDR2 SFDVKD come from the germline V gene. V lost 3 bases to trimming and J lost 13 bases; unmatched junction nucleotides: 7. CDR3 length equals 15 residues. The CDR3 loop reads CATSDIAGTSGSQFF. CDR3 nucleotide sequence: TGTGCCACCAGTGATATAGCGGGGACTAGCGGGAGTCAGTTCTTC.

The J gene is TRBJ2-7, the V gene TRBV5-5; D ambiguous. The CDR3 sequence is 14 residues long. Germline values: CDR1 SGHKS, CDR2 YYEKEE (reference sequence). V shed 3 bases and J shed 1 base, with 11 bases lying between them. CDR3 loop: CASSSSVVSYEQYF. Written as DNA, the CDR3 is TGTGCCAGCAGCTCCTCGGTAGTGTCCTACGAGCAGTACTTC.

The CDR3 is CASSVGGQGSFYGYTF. CDR3 DNA sequence: TGTGCCAGCAGCGTAGGGGGACAGGGATCTTTTTATGGCTACACCTTC. The chain is built from TRBV9 and TRBJ1-2, with 9 bases fitting TRBD1. V shed 0 bases, J shed 5 bases, and the junction held 8 bases outside the gene matches. Per the germline V gene, CDR1 is SGDLS and CDR2 is YYNGEE. This CDR3 has 16 amino acids.

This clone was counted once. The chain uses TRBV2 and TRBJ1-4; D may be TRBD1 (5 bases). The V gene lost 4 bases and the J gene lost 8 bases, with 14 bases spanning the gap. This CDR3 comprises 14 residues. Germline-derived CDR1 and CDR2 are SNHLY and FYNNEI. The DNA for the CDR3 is TGTGCCAGCAGTGGACGCACGGCAGGGGAAAAACTGTTTTTT. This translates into CASSGRTAGEKLFF.

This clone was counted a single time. CDR3 in DNA: TGTGCCAGCAGCCTCCAGAATTATGGCTACACCTTC. This sequence encodes CASSLQNYGYTF. The rearrangement uses TRBV7-9 and TRBJ1-2; D unclear. With 5 bases removed from V and 5 bases from J, the gap between germline ends came to 9 bases. Germline lookup yields CDR1 SEHNR and CDR2 FQNEAQ (reference sequence). This CDR3 contains 12 residues. Complete variable domain (other parts from reference TRBV7-9 and TRBJ1-2): DTGVSQNPRHKITKRGQNVTFRCDPISEHNRLYWYRQTLGQGPEFLTYFQNEAQLEKSRLLSDRFSAERPKGSFSTLEIQRTEQGDSAMYLCASSLQNYGYTFGSGTRLTVV.

DNA of the CDR3: TGTGCCATCAGTGAGCCGGGACAGGGGGCTTTTAACACTGAAGCTTTCTTT. Its protein is CAISEPGQGAFNTEAFF. V gene TRBV10-3 combines with J gene TRBJ1-1; 12 nucleotides agree with TRBD1. The CDR3 is 17 amino acids. Losses at the gene ends were 2 bases for V and 2 bases for J; bases not matched to a gene: 6. Germline loops: CDR1 ENHRY, CDR2 SYGVKD.

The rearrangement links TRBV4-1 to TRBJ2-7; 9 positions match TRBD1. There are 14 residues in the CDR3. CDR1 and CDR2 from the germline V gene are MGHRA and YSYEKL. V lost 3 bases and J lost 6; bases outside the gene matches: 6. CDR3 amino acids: CASSQGQGTLEQYF. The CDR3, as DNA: TGCGCCAGCAGCCAGGGACAGGGAACCCTCGAGCAGTACTTC.

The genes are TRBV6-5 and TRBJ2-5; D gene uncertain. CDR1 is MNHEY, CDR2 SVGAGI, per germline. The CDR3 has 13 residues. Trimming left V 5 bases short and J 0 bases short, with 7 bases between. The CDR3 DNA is TGTGCCAGCAGTCAGTACCACCAAGAGACCCAGTACTTC. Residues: CASSQYHQETQYF.

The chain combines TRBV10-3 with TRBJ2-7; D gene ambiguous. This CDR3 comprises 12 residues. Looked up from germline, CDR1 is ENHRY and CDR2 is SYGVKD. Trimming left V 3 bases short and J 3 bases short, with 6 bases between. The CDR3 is CAISEARYEQYF. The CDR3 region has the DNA TGTGCCATCAGTGAAGCCCGCTACGAGCAGTACTTC.

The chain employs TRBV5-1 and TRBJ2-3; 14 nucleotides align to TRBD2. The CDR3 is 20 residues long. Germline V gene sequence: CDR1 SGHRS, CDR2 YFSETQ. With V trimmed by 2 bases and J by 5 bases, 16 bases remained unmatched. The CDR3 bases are TGCGCCAGCAGCTTACGGACTAGCGGGAGGACGGGTGGCGGGAGAGATACGCAGTATTTT. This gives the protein CASSLRTSGRTGGGRDTQYF.

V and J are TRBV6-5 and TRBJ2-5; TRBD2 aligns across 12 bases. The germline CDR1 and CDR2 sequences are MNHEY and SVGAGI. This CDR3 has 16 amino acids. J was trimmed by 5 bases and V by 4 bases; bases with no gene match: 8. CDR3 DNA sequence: TGTGCCAGCAGTTCCCCACTAGCGGGAGGTCTGGAGACCCAGTACTTC. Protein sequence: CASSSPLAGGLETQYF.

The CDR3 here is CASSPGTSGRARGNEQFF. DNA for the CDR3: TGTGCCAGCAGTCCAGGGACTAGCGGGAGGGCTAGGGGCAATGAGCAGTTCTTC. The chain carries TRBV27 and TRBJ2-1; TRBD2 matches at 16 bases. Per germline, CDR1 MNHEY and CDR2 SMNVEV (reference sequence). The trim removed 5 bases at V and 6 bases at J, leaving 10 bases unmatched. This CDR3 is built from 18 residues.